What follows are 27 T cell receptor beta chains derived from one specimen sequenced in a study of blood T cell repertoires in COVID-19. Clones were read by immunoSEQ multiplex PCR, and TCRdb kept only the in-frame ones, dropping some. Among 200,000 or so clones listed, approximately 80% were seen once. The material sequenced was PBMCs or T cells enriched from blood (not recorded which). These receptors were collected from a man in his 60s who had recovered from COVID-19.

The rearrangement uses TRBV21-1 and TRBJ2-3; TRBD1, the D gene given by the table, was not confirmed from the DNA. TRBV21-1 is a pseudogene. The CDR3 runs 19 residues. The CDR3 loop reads CASSKVGPGGACNTDTQYF. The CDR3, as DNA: TGTGCCAGCAGCAAAGTCGGGCCAGGGGGCGCGTGTAACACAGATACGCAGTATTTT.

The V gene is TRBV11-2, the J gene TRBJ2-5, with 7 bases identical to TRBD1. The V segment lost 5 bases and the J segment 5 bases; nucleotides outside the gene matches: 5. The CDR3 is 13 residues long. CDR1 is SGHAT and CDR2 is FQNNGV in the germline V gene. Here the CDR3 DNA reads TGTGCCAGCAGCCGACACAGGGGTGAGACCCAGTACTTC. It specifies CASSRHRGETQYF. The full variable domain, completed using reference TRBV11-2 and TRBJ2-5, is EAGVAQSPRYKIIEKRQSVAFWCNPISGHATLYWYQQILGQGPKLLIQFQNNGVVDDSQLPKDRFSAERLKGVDSTLKIQPAKLEDSAVYLCASSRHRGETQYFGPGTRLLVL.

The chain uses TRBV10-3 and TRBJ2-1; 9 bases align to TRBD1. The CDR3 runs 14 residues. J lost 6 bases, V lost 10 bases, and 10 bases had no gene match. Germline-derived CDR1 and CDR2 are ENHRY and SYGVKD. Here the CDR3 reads CASSGPGQGNEQFF. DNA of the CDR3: TGTGCCAGCTCAGGGCCGGGACAGGGCAATGAGCAGTTCTTC.

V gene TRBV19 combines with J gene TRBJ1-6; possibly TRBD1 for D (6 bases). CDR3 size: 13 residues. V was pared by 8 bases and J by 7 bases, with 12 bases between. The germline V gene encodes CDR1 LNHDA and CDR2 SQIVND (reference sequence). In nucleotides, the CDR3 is TGTGCCAGTTCACAGGGACACAATTCACCCCTCCACTTT. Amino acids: CASSQGHNSPLHF.

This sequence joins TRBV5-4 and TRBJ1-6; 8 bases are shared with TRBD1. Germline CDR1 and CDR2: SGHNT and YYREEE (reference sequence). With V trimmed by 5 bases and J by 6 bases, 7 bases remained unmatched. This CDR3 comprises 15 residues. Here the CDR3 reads CASSSDRVGNSPLHF. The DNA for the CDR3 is TGTGCCAGCAGTTCGGACAGGGTGGGTAATTCACCCCTCCACTTT. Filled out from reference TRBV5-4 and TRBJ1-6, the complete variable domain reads ETGVTQSPTHLIKTRGQQVTLRCSSQSGHNTVSWYQQALGQGPQFIFQYYREEENGRGNFPPRFSGLQFPNYSSELNVNALELDDSALYLCASSSDRVGNSPLHFGNGTRLTVT.

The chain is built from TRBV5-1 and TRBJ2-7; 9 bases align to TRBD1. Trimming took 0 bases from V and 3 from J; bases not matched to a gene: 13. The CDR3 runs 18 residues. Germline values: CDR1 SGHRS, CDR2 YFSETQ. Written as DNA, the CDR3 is TGCGCCAGCAGCTTGGGATTACGGGGACAGGGAATCAACTACGAGCAGTACTTC. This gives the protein CASSLGLRGQGINYEQYF.

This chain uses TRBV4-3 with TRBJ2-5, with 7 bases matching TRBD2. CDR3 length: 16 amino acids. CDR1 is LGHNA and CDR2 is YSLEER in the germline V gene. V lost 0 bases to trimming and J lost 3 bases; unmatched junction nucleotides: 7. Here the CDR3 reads CASSQDGAAGKETQYF. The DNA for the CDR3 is TGCGCCAGCAGCCAAGATGGGGCAGCGGGGAAAGAGACCCAGTACTTC.

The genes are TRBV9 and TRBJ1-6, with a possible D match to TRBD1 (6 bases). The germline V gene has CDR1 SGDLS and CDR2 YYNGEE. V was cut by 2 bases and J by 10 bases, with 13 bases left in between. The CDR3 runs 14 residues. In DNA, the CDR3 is TGTGCCAGCAGCGTCGGAGACAGGAACTCACCCCTCCACTTT. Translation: CASSVGDRNSPLHF.

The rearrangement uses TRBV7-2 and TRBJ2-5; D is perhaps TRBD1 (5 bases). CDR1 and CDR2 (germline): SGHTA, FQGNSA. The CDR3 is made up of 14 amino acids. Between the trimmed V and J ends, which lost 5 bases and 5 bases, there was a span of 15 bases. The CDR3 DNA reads TGTGCCAGCAGCACGTCTCGGAAGGGGGAGACCCAGTACTTC. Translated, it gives CASSTSRKGETQYF.

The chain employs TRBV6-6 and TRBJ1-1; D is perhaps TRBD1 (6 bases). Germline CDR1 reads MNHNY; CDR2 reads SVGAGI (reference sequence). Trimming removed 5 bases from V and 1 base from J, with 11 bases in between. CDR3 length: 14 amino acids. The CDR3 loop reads CASSNKDRNTEAFF. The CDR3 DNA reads TGTGCCAGCAGTAACAAGGACAGGAACACTGAAGCTTTCTTT.

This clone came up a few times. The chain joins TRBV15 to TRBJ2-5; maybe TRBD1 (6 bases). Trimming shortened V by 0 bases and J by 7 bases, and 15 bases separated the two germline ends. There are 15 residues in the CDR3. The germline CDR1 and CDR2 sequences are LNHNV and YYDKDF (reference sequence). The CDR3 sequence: CATSRDVQGIATQYF. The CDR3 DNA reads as TGTGCCACCAGCAGAGATGTTCAGGGGATCGCGACCCAGTACTTC.

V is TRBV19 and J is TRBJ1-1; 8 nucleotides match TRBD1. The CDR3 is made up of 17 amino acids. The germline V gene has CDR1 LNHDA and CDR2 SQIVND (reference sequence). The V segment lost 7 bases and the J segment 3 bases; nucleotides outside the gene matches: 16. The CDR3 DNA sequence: TGTGCCAGTACGGGGTGGGCATGGACAGGGCTGGACACTGAAGCTTTCTTT. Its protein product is CASTGWAWTGLDTEAFF.

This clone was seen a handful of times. The DNA for the CDR3 is TGTGCCAGCAGCCCCTGGAGGGTCGATCAGCCCCAGCATTTT. Its protein product is CASSPWRVDQPQHF. This chain links TRBV5-8 with TRBJ1-5; unclear D gene. The CDR3 spans 14 residues. Germline assignment: CDR1 SGHTS and CDR2 YDEGEE. Trimming shortened V by 4 bases and J by 5 bases, and 13 bases separated the two germline ends.

The CDR3 here is CASSPSGTDINIQYF. DNA of the CDR3: TGCGCCAGCAGCCCCTCTGGGACAGACATAAACATTCAGTACTTC. The rearrangement uses TRBV5-1 and TRBJ2-4; 7 bases fit TRBD1. The V and J ends lost 4 bases and 6 bases, in that order; junction bases with no gene match: 10. The germline V gene has CDR1 SGHRS and CDR2 YFSETQ. This CDR3 is built from 15 residues.

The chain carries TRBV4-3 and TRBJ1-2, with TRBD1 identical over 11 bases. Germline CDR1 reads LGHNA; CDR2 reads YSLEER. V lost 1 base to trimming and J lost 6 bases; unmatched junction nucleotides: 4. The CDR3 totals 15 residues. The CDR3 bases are TGCGCCAGCAGCCAAGGCCGGACAGGGGGCCATGGCTACACCTTC. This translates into CASSQGRTGGHGYTF.

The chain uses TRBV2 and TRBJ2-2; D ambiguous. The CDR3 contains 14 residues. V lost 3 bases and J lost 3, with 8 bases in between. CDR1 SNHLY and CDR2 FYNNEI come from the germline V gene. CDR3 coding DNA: TGTGCCAGCAGTGATATTAGAGACACCGGGGAGCTGTTTTTT. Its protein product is CASSDIRDTGELFF.

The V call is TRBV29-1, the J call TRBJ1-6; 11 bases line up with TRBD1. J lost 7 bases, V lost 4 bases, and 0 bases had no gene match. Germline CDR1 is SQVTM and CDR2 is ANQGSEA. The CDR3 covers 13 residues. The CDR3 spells CSVGDRGNSPLHF. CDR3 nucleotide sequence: TGCAGCGTTGGGGACAGGGGGAATTCACCCCTCCACTTT. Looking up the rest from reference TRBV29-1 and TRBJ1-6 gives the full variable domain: SAVISQKPSRDICQRGTSLTIQCQVDSQVTMMFWYRQQPGQSLTLIATANQGSEATYESGFVIDKFPISRPNLTFSTLTVSNMSPEDSSIYLCSVGDRGNSPLHFGNGTRLTVT.

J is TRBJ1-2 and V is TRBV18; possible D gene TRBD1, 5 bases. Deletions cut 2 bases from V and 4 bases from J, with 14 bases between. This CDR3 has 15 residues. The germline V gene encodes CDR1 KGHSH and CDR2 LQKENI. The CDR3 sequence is CASSPGGGSSYGYTF. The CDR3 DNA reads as TGTGCCAGCTCACCAGGGGGGGGGTCCTCCTATGGCTACACCTTC. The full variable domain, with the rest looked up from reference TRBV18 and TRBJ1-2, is NAGVMQNPRHLVRRRGQEARLRCSPMKGHSHVYWYRQLPEEGLKFMVYLQKENIIDESGMPKERFSAEFPKEGPSILRIQQVVRGDSAAYFCASSPGGGSSYGYTFGSGTRLTVV.

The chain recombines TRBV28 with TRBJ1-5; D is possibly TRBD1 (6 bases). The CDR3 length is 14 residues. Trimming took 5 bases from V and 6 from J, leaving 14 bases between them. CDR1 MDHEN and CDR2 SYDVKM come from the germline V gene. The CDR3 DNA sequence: TGTGCCAGCAGTATCAACAGGGTAAGTCAGCCCCAGCATTTT. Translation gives CASSINRVSQPQHF.

CDR3 bases: TGTGCCAGCAGCTCACAGGGGGCGGGCAACGAGCAGTACTTC. Residues: CASSSQGAGNEQYF. This chain links TRBV7-8 with TRBJ2-7, with 9 bases matching TRBD1. The germline CDR1 and CDR2 sequences are SGHVS and FQNEAQ. The junction had 6 bases not matched to a gene; V was cut back by 4 bases and J by 5 bases. The CDR3 totals 14 residues.

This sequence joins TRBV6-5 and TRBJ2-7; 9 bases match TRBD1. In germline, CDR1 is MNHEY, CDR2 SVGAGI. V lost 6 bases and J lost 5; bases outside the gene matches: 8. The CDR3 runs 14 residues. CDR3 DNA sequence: TGTGCCAGCAGGCCACCGGGACAGGGCAACGAGCAGTACTTC. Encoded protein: CASRPPGQGNEQYF.

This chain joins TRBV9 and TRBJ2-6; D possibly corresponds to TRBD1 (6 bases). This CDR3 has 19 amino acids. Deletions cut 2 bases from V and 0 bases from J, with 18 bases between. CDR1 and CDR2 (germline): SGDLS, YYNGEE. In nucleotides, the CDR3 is TGTGCCAGCAGCGTCAGGGCTATCGACAGGTACTCTGGGGCCAACGTCCTGACTTTC. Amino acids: CASSVRAIDRYSGANVLTF.

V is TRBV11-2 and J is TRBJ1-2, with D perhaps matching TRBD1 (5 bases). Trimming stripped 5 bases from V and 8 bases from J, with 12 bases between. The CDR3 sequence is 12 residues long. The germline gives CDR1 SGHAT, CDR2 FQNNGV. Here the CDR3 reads CASSETDVGYTF. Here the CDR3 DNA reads TGTGCCAGCAGCGAGACAGACGTGGGCTACACCTTC.

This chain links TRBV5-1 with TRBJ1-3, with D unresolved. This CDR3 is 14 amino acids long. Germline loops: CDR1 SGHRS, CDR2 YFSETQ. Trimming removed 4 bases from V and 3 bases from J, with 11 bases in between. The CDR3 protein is CASSVDGLGNTIYF. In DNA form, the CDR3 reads TGCGCCAGCAGCGTGGACGGACTTGGAAACACCATATATTTT.

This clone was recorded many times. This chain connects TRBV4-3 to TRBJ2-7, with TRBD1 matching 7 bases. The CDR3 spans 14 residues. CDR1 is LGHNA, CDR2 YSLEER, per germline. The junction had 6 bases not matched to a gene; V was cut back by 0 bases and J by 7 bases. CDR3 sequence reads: CASSQEGQFVEQYF. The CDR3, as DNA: TGCGCCAGCAGCCAAGAGGGACAGTTTGTGGAGCAGTACTTC.

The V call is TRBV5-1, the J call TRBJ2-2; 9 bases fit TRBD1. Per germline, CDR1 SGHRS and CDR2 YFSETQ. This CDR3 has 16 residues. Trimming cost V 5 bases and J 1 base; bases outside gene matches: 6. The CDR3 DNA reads TGCGCCAGCAGTAACGGGGGACAGGGGAACACCGGGGAGCTGTTTTTT. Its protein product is CASSNGGQGNTGELFF.

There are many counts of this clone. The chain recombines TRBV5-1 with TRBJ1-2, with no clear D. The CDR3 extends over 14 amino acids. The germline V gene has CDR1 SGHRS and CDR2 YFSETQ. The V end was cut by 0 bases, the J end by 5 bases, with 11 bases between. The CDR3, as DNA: TGCGCCAGCAGCTTGGCCGTTCACCTATATGGCTACACCTTC. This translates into CASSLAVHLYGYTF.